This T cell receptor (beta chain) was profiled in a study of cytomegalovirus exposure and HLA in healthy donors. About the study: A subsequent analysis reported that the approximately 120 validation repertoires were produced on the same platform that had also been used for the roughly 670 first-cohort repertoires. Study results and limitations: Rare TCR sequences predominated, though certain public TCRs were found in many donors. Altogether, some 170 TCR beta chains were recorded as cytomegalovirus-associated.

Clones were read by immunoSEQ multiplex PCR, and TCRdb kept only the in-frame ones, dropping some. The data show approximately 50,000 clones, roughly 88% seen once. In its sample, this clone was seen once. What it binds is unknown. The CDR3 sequence is 16 residues long. With 0 bases clipped from V and 2 bases from J, the junction kept 7 bases outside the gene matches. Germline V gene sequence: CDR1 LNHDA, CDR2 SQIVND (reference sequence). The approximately 120-subject validation cohort, separate from the 666-subject first cohort, included the donors. Material for sequencing was PBMCs. The source is a woman in her twenties or thirties in good health and CMV-seronegative. The chain combines TRBV19 with TRBJ2-7, with 7 bases matching TRBD2. This chain's CDR3 is CASSIDYGGGAYEQYF. For the CDR3, the DNA is TGTGCCAGTAGTATAGATTACGGCGGGGGAGCCTACGAGCAGTACTTC. Based on the CDR3 plus reference TRBV19 and TRBJ2-7, the full variable domain is DGGITQSPKYLFRKEGQNVTLSCEQNLNHDAMYWYRQDPGQGLRLIYYSQIVNDFQKGDIAEGYSVSREKKESFPLTVTSAQKNPTAFYLCASSIDYGGGAYEQYFGPGTRLTVT.